The 32 T cell receptor beta chains below all came from one sample that was sequenced in a study of cytomegalovirus exposure and HLA in healthy donors. Vbeta (60) and Jbeta (13) primers were used in the PCR. Sequencing used immunoSEQ multiplex PCR; TCRdb keeps in-frame clones, though not all of them. The repertoire holds around 140,000 clones, 75% to 80% seen once, with 0.8% to 0.95% in the top ten. The sequencing sample was made of PBMCs. These TCRs come from a woman aged 55-69 years in good health and CMV-seronegative.

The chain recombines TRBV6-1 with TRBJ1-4; D gene ambiguous. Trimming left V 2 bases short and J 7 bases short, with 14 bases between. This CDR3 has 15 residues. Germline values: CDR1 MNHNS, CDR2 SASEGT. CDR3 loop: CASSETLASLEKLFF. The CDR3 bases are TGTGCCAGCAGTGAAACATTGGCTTCTCTTGAAAAACTGTTTTTT.

This sequence joins TRBV9 and TRBJ1-4, with TRBD1 as a possible D gene (5 bases). Germline V gene lookup returns CDR1 SGDLS and CDR2 YYNGEE. V was pared by 3 bases and J by 10 bases, with 16 bases between. The CDR3 is 14 amino acids. The CDR3 protein is CASSARDLTGKLFF. The CDR3, as DNA: TGTGCCAGCAGCGCTCGGGACTTAACCGGAAAACTGTTTTTT.

The chain couples TRBV28 to TRBJ2-2; 8 bases are shared with TRBD1. CDR1 MDHEN and CDR2 SYDVKM come from the germline V gene. The CDR3 consists of 13 residues. The ends lost 6 bases at V and 6 bases at J; junction bases unmatched: 3. In DNA form, the CDR3 reads TGTGCCAGCAGGGCAGGGGGCTCCGGGGAGCTGTTTTTT. This codes for CASRAGGSGELFF.

The V and J genes are TRBV27 and TRBJ1-5; 10 nucleotides line up with TRBD1. Germline V CDR1 and CDR2: MNHEY, SMNVEV (reference sequence). J was trimmed by 9 bases and V by 5 bases; bases with no gene match: 7. CDR3 length: 14 residues. CDR3 residues: CASSPGTGDRPQHF. In DNA form, the CDR3 reads TGTGCCAGCAGTCCAGGGACAGGGGACCGGCCCCAGCATTTT.

The chain carries TRBV2 and TRBJ2-7; 8 bases fit TRBD1. The CDR3 is 15 amino acids. Looked up from germline, CDR1 is SNHLY and CDR2 is FYNNEI. V dropped 1 base and J dropped 4; count of bases not matched to a gene: 6. The chain's CDR3 is CASSEGQGKSYEQYF. DNA of the CDR3: TGTGCCAGCAGTGAAGGACAGGGGAAAAGTTACGAGCAGTACTTC.

This chain joins TRBV7-3 and TRBJ2-2; D is perhaps TRBD1 (6 bases). The CDR3 consists of 15 residues. The germline V and J ends were trimmed by 5 bases and 5 bases, with 15 bases remaining between them. CDR1 and CDR2 (germline): SGHTA, FQGTGA. The CDR3 region has the DNA TGTGCCAGCAGCCCTTCAGGGGCCCGTACCGGGGAGCTGTTTTTT. Protein sequence: CASSPSGARTGELFF.

This chain uses TRBV27 with TRBJ2-7; D is possibly TRBD1 (6 bases). The CDR3 length is 16 residues. Deletions cut 2 bases from V and 0 bases from J, with 14 bases between. The germline gives CDR1 MNHEY, CDR2 SMNVEV (reference sequence). CDR3 nucleotides: TGTGCCAGCAGTTTAACAGGGTGGTTGAGCTCCTACGAGCAGTACTTC. Its protein is CASSLTGWLSSYEQYF.

Concerning this clone: Other DNA variants within this sample encode the same CDR3. V usage is TRBV18 and J usage is TRBJ1-5; 7 bases are a match to TRBD1. The CDR3 sequence is 15 residues long. V lost 3 bases to trimming and J lost 6 bases; unmatched junction nucleotides: 8. Germline CDR1 reads KGHSH; CDR2 reads LQKENI. The CDR3 nucleotides read TGTGCCAGCTCACCCGGAACAGGGGTGCGTCAGCCCCAGCATTTT. Its translation: CASSPGTGVRQPQHF.

The chain recombines TRBV11-1 with TRBJ1-1, with D tentatively TRBD1 (6 bases). V shed 5 bases and J shed 5 bases, with 30 bases lying between them. The CDR3 runs to 19 residues. The V gene's germline CDR1 is SGHAT and CDR2 FQDESV (reference sequence). The CDR3: CASSGPRGTRILIRTEAFF. The CDR3 DNA reads TGTGCCAGCAGCGGCCCTCGAGGGACACGGATTCTGATCCGGACTGAAGCTTTCTTT. Supplemented by reference TRBV11-1 and TRBJ1-1, the full variable domain reads EAEVAQSPRYKITEKSQAVAFWCDPISGHATLYWYRQILGQGPELLVQFQDESVVDDSQLPKDRFSAERLKGVDSTLKIQPAELGDSAMYLCASSGPRGTRILIRTEAFFGQGTRLTVV.

The rearrangement joins TRBV5-1 to TRBJ2-3; no clear D. CDR3 length: 13 residues. Looked up from germline, CDR1 is SGHRS and CDR2 is YFSETQ. Between the trimmed V and J ends, which lost 0 bases and 1 base, there was a span of 3 bases. In DNA, the CDR3 is TGCGCCAGCAGCTTGGCTGGCACAGATACGCAGTATTTT. Translated, it gives CASSLAGTDTQYF.

The V call is TRBV28, the J call TRBJ2-5; weak D call: TRBD2 (5 bases). Germline assignment: CDR1 MDHEN and CDR2 SYDVKM. This CDR3 is 13 amino acids long. V lost 8 bases, J lost 7 bases, and 17 bases lay in between. The CDR3 here is CASGTAEVGTQYF. The CDR3 DNA is TGTGCCAGCGGAACAGCGGAGGTTGGGACCCAGTACTTC.

This chain connects TRBV7-3 to TRBJ1-5; 9 positions match TRBD1. CDR3 size: 17 residues. V lost 5 bases, J lost 4 bases, and 12 bases stayed unmatched. Germline loops: CDR1 SGHTA, CDR2 FQGTGA. CDR3: CASSLRAGTGMNQPQHF. Here the CDR3 DNA reads TGTGCCAGCAGCCTAAGGGCCGGGACAGGGATGAATCAGCCCCAGCATTTT.

The chain carries TRBV16 and TRBJ1-5; 8 bases fit TRBD1. Germline V gene lookup returns CDR1 KGHSY and CDR2 FQNENV. There are 14 residues in the CDR3. V dropped 6 bases and J dropped 6; count of bases not matched to a gene: 7. CDR3 sequence reads: CASSEGTGGQPQHF. CDR3 DNA: TGTGCCAGCAGTGAAGGAACAGGGGGTCAGCCCCAGCATTTT.

The V call is TRBV28, the J call TRBJ2-7; 9 bases are shared with TRBD2. This CDR3 has 15 amino acids. Germline CDR1 reads MDHEN; CDR2 reads SYDVKM. The junction had 11 bases not matched to a gene; V was cut back by 2 bases and J by 9 bases. The CDR3 nucleotides are TGTGCCAGCAGTTTAGCTAGCGGGGCCCCCTCGGCGCAGTACTTC. Encoded protein: CASSLASGAPSAQYF.

This chain uses TRBV5-1 with TRBJ1-1; TRBD1 agrees at 7 bases. V was clipped by 4 bases and J by 4 bases; unmatched bases: 10. The CDR3 loop spans 15 amino acids. Germline CDR1 reads SGHRS; CDR2 reads YFSETQ. The CDR3 loop reads CASSTTPGTATEAFF. DNA for the CDR3: TGCGCCAGCAGCACCACCCCCGGGACAGCCACTGAAGCTTTCTTT.

The CDR3 sequence is CASSFGRVGGNEQFF. The CDR3 nucleotides are TGTGCCAGCAGCTTCGGGAGGGTAGGGGGCAATGAGCAGTTCTTC. The gene calls are TRBV5-6 and TRBJ2-1; 8 positions match TRBD2. CDR1 SGHDT and CDR2 YYEEEE come from the germline V gene. V shed 2 bases and J 6 bases; nucleotides not matched to a gene: 7. The CDR3 extends over 15 amino acids.

The chain couples TRBV5-1 to TRBJ2-3; TRBD1 aligns across 7 bases. Germline assignment: CDR1 SGHRS and CDR2 YFSETQ. Unmatched junction bases numbered 4, after V lost 1 base and J lost 5 bases. The CDR3 is 14 amino acids. The CDR3, as DNA: TGCGCCAGCAGCTTGCCGGCAGGGGGAGATACGCAGTATTTT. This encodes CASSLPAGGDTQYF. The full variable domain, in which reference TRBV5-1 and TRBJ2-3 provide the parts outside the CDR3, is KAGVTQTPRYLIKTRGQQVTLSCSPISGHRSVSWYQQTPGQGLQFLFEYFSETQRNKGNFPGRFSGRQFSNSRSEMNVSTLELGDSALYLCASSLPAGGDTQYFGPGTRLTVL.

V is TRBV6-1 and J is TRBJ1-6; 7 bases are a match to TRBD1. With V trimmed by 5 bases and J by 5 bases, 3 bases remained unmatched. The CDR3 contains 14 residues. Per the germline V gene, CDR1 is MNHNS and CDR2 is SASEGT. DNA for the CDR3: TGTGCCAGCAGTAACGACAGGGATAATTCACCCCTCCACTTT. The encoded protein is CASSNDRDNSPLHF.

This sequence joins TRBV5-4 and TRBJ2-5, with D possibly TRBD1 on 6 matching bases. Between the trimmed V and J ends, which lost 5 bases and 5 bases, there was a span of 13 bases. CDR3 length equals 13 residues. Germline V gene data show CDR1 as SGHNT and CDR2 as YYREEE (reference sequence). The CDR3 here is CASRGSGVETQYF. Here the CDR3 DNA reads TGTGCCAGCAGGGGGTCAGGGGTCGAGACCCAGTACTTC.

DNA for the CDR3: TGCGCCAGCAGCTCCAGGACAGGGCGGGAGCAGTACTTC. Translating it yields CASSSRTGREQYF. The rearrangement links TRBV5-1 to TRBJ2-7; 8 bases map to TRBD1. Trimming took 3 bases from V and 7 from J; bases not matched to a gene: 6. CDR1 is SGHRS and CDR2 is YFSETQ in the germline V gene. CDR3 length: 13 residues.

V and J are TRBV11-2 and TRBJ2-3; no definite D call. The CDR3 length is 14 residues. Per the germline V gene, CDR1 is SGHAT and CDR2 is FQNNGV. With 5 bases removed from V and 3 bases from J, the gap between germline ends came to 12 bases. The DNA of the CDR3 is TGTGCCAGCAGCCGCCCGGGTAGGACAGATACGCAGTATTTT. Translation: CASSRPGRTDTQYF.

The chain is built from TRBV10-3 and TRBJ1-1, with D unresolved. CDR1 is ENHRY, CDR2 SYGVKD, per germline. Trimming stripped 3 bases from V and 1 base from J, with 6 bases between. The CDR3 covers 13 residues. The CDR3 region has the DNA TGTGCCATCAGTGACACAAAGAACACTGAAGCTTTCTTT. It yields the protein CAISDTKNTEAFF.

The chain combines TRBV7-3 with TRBJ1-2, with 10 bases lining up with TRBD1. Germline values: CDR1 SGHTA, CDR2 FQGTGA. V was pared by 5 bases and J by 3 bases, with 6 bases of the junction left unmatched. The CDR3 extends over 15 amino acids. The DNA of the CDR3 is TGTGCCAGCAGCCTCTCCGGGACAGGGGACTATGGCTACACCTTC. Its translation is CASSLSGTGDYGYTF.

The V call is TRBV30, the J call TRBJ2-1, with TRBD1 identical over 7 bases. This CDR3 region has 14 residues. Germline V gene lookup returns CDR1 GTSNPN and CDR2 SVGIG (reference sequence). V shed 0 bases and J 5 bases; nucleotides not matched to a gene: 4. The CDR3 DNA reads TGTGCCTGGAGTGTAGGGACAGCGAACAATGAGCAGTTCTTC. This translates into CAWSVGTANNEQFF.

This sequence joins TRBV25-1 and TRBJ2-1, with TRBD1 matching over 7 bases. Germline values: CDR1 MGHDK, CDR2 SYGVNS. The trim removed 2 bases at V and 4 bases at J, leaving 2 bases unmatched. The CDR3 sequence is 14 residues long. CDR3 protein: CASSETGQYNEQFF. The CDR3 coding sequence is TGTGCCAGCAGTGAAACGGGACAGTACAATGAGCAGTTCTTC.

V is TRBV6-6 and J is TRBJ2-1; TRBD1 might be the D (5 bases). The CDR3 is 12 residues long. Germline values: CDR1 MNHNY, CDR2 SVGAGI (reference sequence). V was clipped by 5 bases and J by 6 bases, with 8 bases between them. Here the CDR3 DNA reads TGTGCCAGCAGTCCCCAGGGCAATGAGCAGTTCTTC. It encodes CASSPQGNEQFF.

V gene TRBV27 combines with J gene TRBJ1-1; 9 bases are shared with TRBD1. CDR1 MNHEY and CDR2 SMNVEV come from the germline V gene (reference sequence). Germline trimming cut 3 bases from V and 12 bases from J; bases unmatched to any gene: 11. The length of the CDR3 is 14 residues. The CDR3 nucleotides are TGTGCCAGCAGTTTGCTGCCGGGACAGGGAGTGACTTTCTTT. It yields the protein CASSLLPGQGVTFF.

This clone occurred once. This sequence joins TRBV10-2 and TRBJ2-1; 9 bases line up with TRBD1. V trimming: 6 bases; J trimming: 6 bases; junction bases outside the gene matches: 18. The CDR3 has 18 amino acids. From germline, CDR1 is WSHSY and CDR2 SAAADI. CDR3 nucleotide sequence: TGCGCCAGCAGGGGGACAGGGTCGGAACTAGTCTCCGGCAATGAGCAGTTCTTC. Its protein is CASRGTGSELVSGNEQFF.

V is TRBV11-2 and J is TRBJ2-1; TRBD2 might be the D (6 bases). Trimming pared 5 bases from V and 9 bases from J, leaving 11 bases between. CDR1 and CDR2 from the germline V gene are SGHAT and FQNNGV. The CDR3 totals 12 residues. CDR3 sequence reads: CASSRSGLEQFF. The DNA of the CDR3 is TGTGCCAGCAGCCGTTCGGGACTTGAGCAGTTCTTC.

This chain joins TRBV27 and TRBJ1-2; 10 bases are shared with TRBD1. V gave up 5 bases and J gave up 7 bases; unmatched junction bases: 4. This CDR3 has 13 residues. Germline CDR1 MNHEY, CDR2 SMNVEV (reference sequence). The chain's CDR3 is CASSPGTGVGYTF. As DNA, the CDR3 is TGTGCCAGCAGTCCCGGGACAGGGGTTGGCTACACCTTC.

This sequence joins TRBV6-1 and TRBJ1-2; D ambiguous. Trimming removed 6 bases at V and 0 bases at J, with 8 bases between. The germline V gene has CDR1 MNHNS and CDR2 SASEGT. The CDR3 contains 13 residues. This CDR3 is CASSLTSNYGYTF. CDR3 nucleotide sequence: TGTGCCAGCAGCTTGACATCTAACTATGGCTACACCTTC.

The chain links TRBV19 to TRBJ2-1; 12 bases agree with TRBD2. This CDR3 region has 18 residues. The junction had 11 bases not matched to a gene; V was cut back by 4 bases and J by 4 bases. Germline CDR1 reads LNHDA; CDR2 reads SQIVND (reference sequence). CDR3 region: CASSTALAGGRLYNEQFF. The CDR3 region has the DNA TGTGCCAGTAGTACGGCTCTAGCGGGGGGGCGCTTATACAATGAGCAGTTCTTC.